Each of the 21 T cell receptor beta chains below was sequenced from the same sample in a study of T cell repertoires in cytomegalovirus infection. MiXCR was run by TCRdb on the reads, yielding one entry per CDR3 protein. The sample lists about 78,000 distinct CDR3 sequences, around 37% occurring once. No antigen is known for these receptors. The material was CD8+ T cells from cultured PBMCs, obtained from culture after CMV antigen stimulation. All receptors derive from a human donor in good health (CMV status not recorded). Some clones in this sample may be carry-over from other donors' samples.

This clonotype was recorded at least ten times. This chain connects TRBV7-9 to TRBJ1-2; 9 bases match TRBD1. The CDR3 totals 15 residues. The V segment lost 5 bases and the J segment 8 bases; nucleotides outside the gene matches: 12. From germline, CDR1 is SEHNR and CDR2 FQNEAQ (reference sequence). The CDR3, as DNA: TGTGCCAGCAGCGATTACCGGGACAGGGAGGAAGGCTACACCTTC. Translating gives CASSDYRDREEGYTF.

This clonotype was counted at least ten times. The V call is TRBV7-6, the J call TRBJ1-1; TRBD1 aligns across 9 bases. CDR3 size: 17 residues. Germline V gene data show CDR1 as SGHVS and CDR2 as FNYEAQ. The V gene end was trimmed by 1 base and the J gene end by 0 bases; junction bases not matched to a gene: 6. The CDR3 coding sequence is TGTGCCAGCAGCTTAGATCCCGGGACAGGGTTGAACACTGAAGCTTTCTTT. It is translated as CASSLDPGTGLNTEAFF.

This clonotype was seen only a few times. The chain has TRBV28 and TRBJ2-7; unclear D gene. The ends were cut back, 3 bases at V and 2 bases at J, with 11 bases in the middle. CDR1 MDHEN and CDR2 SYDVKM come from the germline V gene. The CDR3 totals 14 residues. CDR3 sequence: CASSFNQWPYEQYF. CDR3 nucleotides: TGTGCCAGCAGTTTTAATCAATGGCCCTACGAGCAGTACTTC.

Concerning this clonotype: This may arise from a read error, as a much more abundant clone is one base away. It is unclear where the CDR3 begins or ends on the DNA, so no DNA is shown, and the CDR3 is as TCRdb lists it. The V and J genes are TRBV11-2 and TRBJ1-2; the table assigns TRBD1, which was not confirmed against the DNA. Termini included, the CDR3 measures 16 amino acids. Germline V gene data show CDR1 as SGHAT and CDR2 as FQNNGV. The CDR3 spells CASSLVGGGAYYGNTF.

The V gene is TRBV27, the J gene TRBJ1-4; 8 bases agree with TRBD1. V dropped 6 bases and J dropped 6; count of bases not matched to a gene: 9. CDR3 length: 15 residues. Looked up from germline, CDR1 is MNHEY and CDR2 is SMNVEV (reference sequence). CDR3 bases: TGTGCCAGCAGGGATGATAAGGACAGGGATGAAAAACTGTTTTTT. It codes for CASRDDKDRDEKLFF.

The chain joins TRBV4-1 to TRBJ2-1, with no clear D. Trimming took 8 bases from V and 3 from J, leaving 17 bases between them. Germline CDR1 is MGHRA and CDR2 is YSYEKL. The CDR3 covers 15 residues. The CDR3 reads CASGSPSGNYNEQFF. DNA for the CDR3: TGCGCCAGCGGCTCCCCGTCCGGAAACTACAATGAGCAGTTCTTC.

This clonotype was picked up a small number of times. This chain links TRBV4-1 with TRBJ1-5, with a possible D match to TRBD1 (6 bases). This CDR3 spans 14 amino acids. CDR1 is MGHRA, CDR2 YSYEKL, per germline. V lost 6 bases to trimming and J lost 3 bases, with 12 bases between them. The CDR3 coding sequence is TGCGCCAGCAGTCGGGACACCTACAATCAGCCCCAGCATTTT. Its protein is CASSRDTYNQPQHF.

A few counts support this clonotype. The chain links TRBV2 to TRBJ1-3, with 11 nucleotides matching TRBD1. Germline CDR1 and CDR2: SNHLY and FYNNEI. V lost 6 bases, J lost 2 bases, and 12 bases stayed unmatched. The CDR3 has 18 amino acids. This chain's CDR3 is CASSGQGAWIVAGNTIYF. The CDR3 DNA reads as TGTGCCAGCAGCGGACAGGGGGCATGGATAGTGGCTGGAAACACCATATATTTT.

The genes are TRBV5-1 and TRBJ1-2; D is ambiguous. Germline CDR1 reads SGHRS; CDR2 reads YFSETQ. The CDR3 sequence is 13 residues long. V was cut by 4 bases and J by 4 bases, with 11 bases left in between. CDR3 loop: CASSVTAGYGYTF. The CDR3, as DNA: TGCGCCAGCAGCGTGACCGCTGGCTATGGCTACACCTTC.

The J gene is TRBJ2-1, the V gene TRBV4-1; TRBD1 matches at 9 bases. The CDR3 covers 14 residues. Germline V gives CDR1 MGHRA, CDR2 YSYEKL. Trimming took 0 bases from V and 7 from J; bases not matched to a gene: 1. The CDR3 sequence: CASSQEGTGNEQFF. CDR3 nucleotide sequence: TGCGCCAGCAGCCAAGAGGGGACAGGGAATGAGCAGTTCTTC.

The rearrangement joins TRBV4-1 to TRBJ1-5; no clear D gene. Trimming removed 1 base from V and 1 base from J, with 11 bases in between. The germline V gene encodes CDR1 MGHRA and CDR2 YSYEKL. The length of the CDR3 is 16 residues. DNA of the CDR3: TGCGCCAGCAGCCAAGGGGCAGTGGAGAGCAATCAGCCCCAGCATTTT. Translation: CASSQGAVESNQPQHF.

This chain joins TRBV28 and TRBJ2-1, with TRBD2 as a possible D gene (6 bases). The CDR3 has 13 amino acids. The germline V gene encodes CDR1 MDHEN and CDR2 SYDVKM. V lost 6 bases to trimming and J lost 13 bases, with 19 bases between them. CDR3 loop: CASSPFLGGEQFF. The CDR3, as DNA: TGTGCCAGCAGCCCGTTTTTGGGCGGGGAACAGTTCTTC.

The chain joins TRBV6-1 to TRBJ1-3; D possibly corresponds to TRBD1 (5 bases). CDR1 is MNHNS, CDR2 SASEGT, per germline. The V end was cut by 8 bases, the J end by 0 bases, with 11 bases between. CDR3 size: 14 residues. The CDR3 DNA is TGTGCCAGCGGGGAGGGGAGCTCTGGAAACACCATATATTTT. It yields the protein CASGEGSSGNTIYF.

For the CDR3, the DNA is TGTGCCAGCAGGGAACGGAATGAGCAGTTCTTC. This gives the protein CASRERNEQFF. This rearrangement joins TRBV27 to TRBJ2-1; D remains unclear. The CDR3 is 11 residues long. CDR1 and CDR2 (germline): MNHEY, SMNVEV (reference sequence). The V end was cut by 6 bases, the J end by 7 bases, with 7 bases between.

This rearrangement joins TRBV5-1 to TRBJ2-3; 8 nucleotides match TRBD1. Looked up from germline, CDR1 is SGHRS and CDR2 is YFSETQ. This CDR3 comprises 18 residues. V lost 3 bases to trimming and J lost 2 bases; unmatched junction nucleotides: 14. This CDR3 reads CASSSHPSQGADTDTQYF. For the CDR3, the DNA is TGCGCCAGCAGCTCGCACCCGTCTCAGGGGGCTGACACAGATACGCAGTATTTT.

This chain joins TRBV6-5 and TRBJ2-7; D uncertain. V was clipped by 6 bases and J by 1 base, with 10 bases between them. This CDR3 is built from 13 residues. CDR1 and CDR2 from the germline V gene are MNHEY and SVGAGI. This CDR3 reads CASSNRRSYEQYF. In DNA form, the CDR3 reads TGTGCCAGCAGCAACCGTCGATCCTACGAGCAGTACTTC.

The chain combines TRBV11-2 with TRBJ2-7; no firm D call. Deletions cut 5 bases from V and 6 bases from J, with 20 bases between. CDR1 SGHAT and CDR2 FQNNGV come from the germline V gene. The CDR3 has 15 residues. The CDR3 region is CASSPSTLASREQYF. CDR3 sequence (DNA): TGTGCCAGCAGCCCGTCGACACTGGCGAGTCGCGAGCAGTACTTC.

The genes are TRBV27 and TRBJ1-4; TRBD1 is a possible D gene (6 bases). Trimming shortened V by 8 bases and J by 3 bases, and 13 bases separated the two germline ends. Germline CDR1 MNHEY, CDR2 SMNVEV (reference sequence). This CDR3 comprises 14 residues. The CDR3 loop is CASRAAGANEKLFF. Written as DNA, the CDR3 is TGTGCCAGCCGGGCGGCAGGGGCTAATGAAAAACTGTTTTTT.

Only a few counts were recorded for this clonotype. The chain has TRBV2 and TRBJ2-5, with TRBD1 identical over 9 bases. With 6 bases clipped from V and 4 bases from J, the junction kept 12 bases outside the gene matches. The V gene's germline CDR1 is SNHLY and CDR2 FYNNEI. The CDR3 sequence is 16 residues long. The CDR3 protein is CASSYTGGAGPETQYF. CDR3 nucleotides: TGTGCCAGCAGCTACACAGGGGGCGCCGGTCCAGAGACCCAGTACTTC.

The chain joins TRBV7-2 to TRBJ1-6, with D hard to call. The germline V gene encodes CDR1 SGHTA and CDR2 FQGNSA. Trimming left V 1 base short and J 9 bases short, with 13 bases between. The CDR3 contains 15 residues. The CDR3, as DNA: TGTGCCAGCAGCTTAGATGCAGGTTCCGTTTCACCCCTCCACTTT. Amino acid sequence: CASSLDAGSVSPLHF.

The chain has TRBV4-1 and TRBJ1-1, with D unresolved. The CDR3 sequence is 11 residues long. V was cut by 7 bases and J by 7 bases, with 10 bases left in between. Germline lookup yields CDR1 MGHRA and CDR2 YSYEKL. In nucleotides, the CDR3 is TGCGCCAGCATTGAGGGTAGTGAAGCTTTCTTT. It specifies CASIEGSEAFF.